This T cell receptor beta chain appears in the sequencing data of a study of tumor and adjacent non-tumor tissue in lung cancer. Study observations and caveats: Tumor repertoires had a smaller top 100 clone share than normal lung. Shorter survival was associated with higher TCR diversity in tumors.

In regard to this clonotype: Its antigen remains unidentified. One end of the junction fails to match germline, which may point to a read error.

The library came from three nested PCR rounds adapted from ARM-PCR protocols. TCRdb processed the multiplex PCR reads anew with MiXCR; each CDR3 protein has one entry. The table has about 110,000 distinct CDR3 sequences, over 75% seen once. CDR1 is KGHDR and CDR2 is SFDVKD in the germline V gene. CDR3 length: 13 amino acids. No cell sorting was done before RNA was extracted from the tissue. Newly diagnosed lung cancer patients had thoracic surgery in China, August–late 2014, without prior chemotherapy. This clonotype was obtained from a man aged 65 to 85 with non-small cell lung cancer. Material for sequencing was lung tumor tissue. This rearrangement joins TRBV24-1 to TRBJ2-1; D is unresolved. The DNA for the CDR3 is TGTGCCACCAGTCAGAACATTTACAATGAGGAGTTCTTC. This translates into CATSQNIYNEEFF.